The 25 T cell receptor beta chains listed next were all sequenced from one sample in a study of blood T cells in healthy people across ages. A J-beta primer mix and a sample-barcoded 5' primer were used in a second PCR of roughly 6 to 11 cycles. TCRdb re-called the 5' RACE reads with MiXCR, one entry per CDR3 protein. The table has approximately 800,000 distinct CDR3 sequences, about half seen once. The sequencing sample was made of blood. The origin of the receptors is a man aged 80 or over in good health.

V is TRBV29-1 and J is TRBJ2-7; 11 bases line up with TRBD1. After removal of 7 bases from V and 6 bases from J, the junction contained 14 bases not matched to a gene. The CDR3 is 15 residues long. The V gene's germline CDR1 is SQVTM and CDR2 ANQGSEA. The CDR3: CSAVYWDRGFREQYF. In DNA, the CDR3 is TGCAGCGCTGTTTATTGGGACAGGGGGTTTCGCGAGCAGTACTTC.

This clonotype has at least ten counts. CDR3 protein: CASSPYSGTSGRFGEQFF. CDR3 nucleotides: TGTGCCAGCAGCCCTTACTCCGGGACTAGCGGGAGATTCGGTGAGCAGTTCTTC. The rearrangement joins TRBV11-2 to TRBJ2-1; 14 nucleotides agree with TRBD2. V gave up 5 bases and J gave up 9 bases; unmatched junction bases: 15. CDR1 and CDR2 from the germline V gene are SGHAT and FQNNGV. The CDR3 length is 18 residues.

This clonotype was seen a single time. Just one base apart from a much larger clone, this may be a read error. The V gene is TRBV20-1, the J gene TRBJ1-1, with a possible D match to TRBD1 (6 bases). Germline CDR1 is DFQATT and CDR2 is SNEGSKA (reference sequence). The CDR3 sequence is 14 residues long. DNA of the CDR3: TGCAGTGCTAGAAGTACAGGGTTGAAGACTGAAGCTTTCTTT. Translation: CSARSTGLKTEAFF.

This clonotype was counted a few times. The CDR3 DNA is TGTGCCAGCAGTTTACGCAGGGCGGAGACCCAGTACTTC. It specifies CASSLRRAETQYF. The V call is TRBV28, the J call TRBJ2-5; a weak D match, TRBD1 (5 bases). Per the germline V gene, CDR1 is MDHEN and CDR2 is SYDVKM. Trimming shortened V by 2 bases and J by 5 bases, and 9 bases separated the two germline ends. There are 13 residues in the CDR3.

The table lists this clonotype with a few counts. The chain has TRBV7-2 and TRBJ2-7; D gene ambiguous. CDR3 size: 13 residues. V shed 6 bases and J shed 0 bases, with 9 bases lying between them. Germline values: CDR1 SGHTA, CDR2 FQGNSA. The CDR3 DNA sequence: TGTGCCAGCAGGCACGGAAGCTCCTACGAGCAGTACTTC. Translated, it gives CASRHGSSYEQYF.

This clonotype appeared many times. The J gene is TRBJ2-5, the V gene TRBV7-2, with D possibly being TRBD2 (5 bases). The CDR3 runs to 14 residues. V was pared by 5 bases and J by 3 bases, with 13 bases between. CDR1 SGHTA and CDR2 FQGNSA come from the germline V gene. The CDR3 nucleotides are TGTGCCAGCAGCCCCGGGGAAGAAAAAGAGACCCAGTACTTC. It specifies CASSPGEEKETQYF.

The genes are TRBV12-3 or TRBV12-4 and TRBJ1-4; a possible D gene is TRBD1 (6 bases). This CDR3 is 15 amino acids long. Trimming stripped 3 bases from V and 11 bases from J, with 19 bases between. This CDR3 is CASSFAGASQGKLFF. For the CDR3, the DNA is TGTGCCAGCAGTTTTGCGGGGGCCAGCCAGGGGAAACTGTTTTTT.

This clonotype was counted a few times. This clone may be a read error of a much larger clone one base away. The chain couples TRBV20-1 to TRBJ2-1; no definite D call. The tail of the sequence fits TRBJ2-7 better, so the J call may be wrong. Per germline, CDR1 DFQATT and CDR2 SNEGSKA (reference sequence). There are 13 residues in the CDR3. The CDR3 DNA follows: TGCAGTGCTCCCCAGATGAGCTACAATGAGCAGTACTTC. This translates into CSAPQMSYNEQYF.

The chain is built from TRBV9 and TRBJ2-1; 11 bases line up with TRBD2. This CDR3 is built from 15 residues. CDR1 is SGDLS and CDR2 is YYNGEE in the germline V gene. V was clipped by 2 bases and J by 7 bases; unmatched bases: 5. This CDR3 reads CASSVSSGGWNEQFF. In DNA, the CDR3 is TGTGCCAGCAGCGTCTCTAGCGGGGGGTGGAATGAGCAGTTCTTC.

The chain links TRBV10-3 to TRBJ2-7; perhaps TRBD1 as D (6 bases). Trimming cost V 2 bases and J 6 bases, with 17 bases left between them. The CDR3 length is 15 residues. CDR1 is ENHRY and CDR2 is SYGVKD in the germline V gene. As DNA, the CDR3 is TGTGCCATCAGTGAGACACAGGGACCTAGTGGCGAGCAGTACTTC. It encodes CAISETQGPSGEQYF.

A few counts support this clonotype. The chain recombines TRBV6-2 or TRBV6-3 with TRBJ2-1; 8 bases fit TRBD2. The CDR3 has 13 amino acids. The V gene end was trimmed by 6 bases and the J gene end by 10 bases; junction bases not matched to a gene: 8. Germline assignment: CDR1 MNHEY and CDR2 SVGEGT. The chain's CDR3 is CASSRPGGGEQFF. The CDR3 DNA reads TGTGCCAGCAGCCGTCCTGGCGGGGGGGAGCAGTTCTTC.

This clonotype was counted many times. The J gene is TRBJ2-5, the V gene TRBV27; unclear D gene. Trimming took off 2 bases at V and 4 bases at J, with 5 bases between the two ends. The CDR3 extends over 12 amino acids. From germline, CDR1 is MNHEY and CDR2 SMNVEV (reference sequence). As DNA, the CDR3 is TGTGCCAGCAGTTTAGGAACAGAGACCCAGTACTTC. Encoded protein: CASSLGTETQYF.

V and J are TRBV4-3 and TRBJ1-2; TRBD1 might be the D (5 bases). In germline, CDR1 is LGHNA, CDR2 YSLEER. The CDR3 spans 13 residues. V shed 1 base and J shed 10 bases, with 13 bases lying between them. The chain's CDR3 is CASSQVTDGDYTF. The CDR3 coding sequence is TGCGCCAGCAGCCAAGTGACAGACGGAGACTACACCTTC.

This clonotype was observed at least ten times. The V call is TRBV20-1, the J call TRBJ2-1, with 11 bases fitting TRBD2. Germline CDR1 and CDR2: DFQATT and SNEGSKA (reference sequence). There are 17 residues in the CDR3. V shed 6 bases and J 4 bases; nucleotides not matched to a gene: 14. CDR3 in amino acids: CSAFTFSGRAGYNEQFF. For the CDR3, the DNA is TGCAGTGCCTTTACCTTTAGCGGGAGGGCCGGTTACAATGAGCAGTTCTTC.

This clonotype showed up many times. The gene calls are TRBV15 and TRBJ2-3; no definite D call. Trimming pared 5 bases from V and 3 bases from J, leaving 18 bases between. This CDR3 is built from 16 residues. The germline CDR1 and CDR2 sequences are LNHNV and YYDKDF (reference sequence). CDR3 in amino acids: CATSGQDLIGTDTQYF. The DNA for the CDR3 is TGTGCCACCAGCGGGCAGGACCTCATAGGAACAGATACGCAGTATTTT.

The chain links TRBV18 to TRBJ2-1, with 8 nucleotides matching TRBD1. Losses at the gene ends were 5 bases for V and 7 bases for J; bases not matched to a gene: 4. CDR1 is KGHSH and CDR2 is LQKENI in the germline V gene. The CDR3 loop spans 13 amino acids. The CDR3 DNA reads as TGTGCCAGCTCAAGGGACAGGCGAAATGAGCAGTTCTTC. Translated: CASSRDRRNEQFF.

Turning to this clonotype: This clone may be a read error of a much larger clone one base away. This chain joins TRBV20-1 and TRBJ2-7; D may be TRBD2 (5 bases). In germline, CDR1 is DFQATT, CDR2 SNEGSKA (reference sequence). The CDR3 contains 14 residues. Deletions cut 1 base from V and 7 bases from J, with 17 bases between. As DNA, the CDR3 is TGCAGTGCTAGAGGTGTTCGGGGAGACAATGAGCAGTACTTC. Amino acids: CSARGVRGDNEQYF.

The rearrangement links TRBV12-3 or TRBV12-4 to TRBJ2-5, with 15 bases lining up with TRBD2. Trimming removed 5 bases from V and 11 bases from J; junction bases left unmatched: 12. The CDR3 totals 16 residues. CDR3 sequence: CASSVKGLAGGGEQYF. The CDR3 region has the DNA TGTGCCAGCAGTGTTAAGGGACTAGCGGGAGGAGGGGAGCAGTACTTC.

This rearrangement joins TRBV6-2 or TRBV6-3 to TRBJ2-5; 7 nucleotides match TRBD2. Looked up from germline, CDR1 is MNHEY and CDR2 is SVGEGT. The junction had 13 bases not matched to a gene; V was cut back by 5 bases and J by 4 bases. The CDR3 is 16 residues long. CDR3 amino acids: CASSRRAREFPETQYF. The CDR3 region has the DNA TGTGCCAGCAGTCGACGGGCGCGGGAGTTCCCAGAGACCCAGTACTTC.

The chain combines TRBV27 with TRBJ2-7; 9 bases map to TRBD2. The V gene's germline CDR1 is MNHEY and CDR2 SMNVEV (reference sequence). J gave up 9 bases and V 5 bases, and 11 bases lay outside the gene matches. This CDR3 is 14 amino acids long. As DNA, the CDR3 is TGTGCCAGCAGTGAGGGACTAGCACAAATTCGGCAGTACTTC. Amino acid sequence: CASSEGLAQIRQYF.

This rearrangement joins TRBV4-3 to TRBJ1-1, with D perhaps TRBD1 (5 bases). With 0 bases removed from V and 3 bases from J, the gap between germline ends came to 11 bases. The CDR3 length is 15 residues. Per the germline V gene, CDR1 is LGHNA and CDR2 is YSLEER. As DNA, the CDR3 is TGCGCCAGCAGCCAAGATTTGGGGGAGGACACTGAAGCTTTCTTT. Protein sequence: CASSQDLGEDTEAFF.

The rearrangement uses TRBV5-1 and TRBJ2-5; TRBD1 aligns across 9 bases. V lost 1 base to trimming and J lost 6 bases; unmatched junction nucleotides: 7. Germline loops: CDR1 SGHRS, CDR2 YFSETQ. The CDR3 runs to 15 residues. The CDR3 loop is CASSLYGTGRQTQYF. CDR3 coding DNA: TGCGCCAGCAGCTTGTACGGGACAGGGAGGCAGACCCAGTACTTC. The variable domain in full, completed from reference TRBV5-1 and TRBJ2-5, reads KAGVTQTPRYLIKTRGQQVTLSCSPISGHRSVSWYQQTPGQGLQFLFEYFSETQRNKGNFPGRFSGRQFSNSRSEMNVSTLELGDSALYLCASSLYGTGRQTQYFGPGTRLLVL.

A remark on this clonotype: A much more abundant neighbour one base away suggests this may be a read error. The gene calls are TRBV6-1 and TRBJ2-3; D not certain. The CDR3 length is 12 residues. The germline V and J ends were trimmed by 4 bases and 5 bases, with 7 bases remaining between them. From germline, CDR1 is MNHNS and CDR2 SASEGT. The DNA for the CDR3 is TGTGCCAGCAGTGCATGGGAAGATACGCAGTATTTT. Translation: CASSAWEDTQYF.

In its sample, this clonotype was seen a few times. The rearrangement links TRBV27 to TRBJ2-2; 7 bases line up with TRBD2. CDR3 length: 14 residues. With V trimmed by 5 bases and J by 6 bases, 6 bases remained unmatched. CDR1 and CDR2 from the germline V gene are MNHEY and SMNVEV (reference sequence). CDR3 nucleotide sequence: TGTGCCAGCAGTATCGGACTAGAGCCCGGGGAGCTGTTTTTT. Amino acid sequence: CASSIGLEPGELFF.

This clonotype showed up just a few times. V gene TRBV15 combines with J gene TRBJ2-3; D call uncertain. V was cut by 1 base and J by 5 bases, with 7 bases left in between. The germline gives CDR1 LNHNV, CDR2 YYDKDF (reference sequence). There are 13 residues in the CDR3. The CDR3: CATSRGRGDTQYF. The CDR3 DNA sequence: TGTGCCACCAGCAGAGGCAGAGGAGATACGCAGTATTTT.